These 6 T cell receptor beta chains came from one sample sequenced in a study of beta chain features in type 1 diabetes. Points from the study as a whole: Moderately but significantly shorter TCRB CDR3s were found in Type 1 diabetes patients in all four CD4+ subsets.

Their antigens are not known. Investigators reverse transcribed all isolated RNA, so they sequenced expressed TCRB transcripts. The data were produced by immunoSEQ multiplex PCR, yet TCRdb's version contains in-frame clones alone and is incomplete. The sample lists approximately 150,000 clones, about 13% occurring once. The specimen was central memory CD4+ T cells from blood. These receptors all come from a man aged 18 to 35 with type 1 diabetes.

The chain is built from TRBV28 and TRBJ1-1; D possibly corresponds to TRBD1 (6 bases). CDR1 MDHEN and CDR2 SYDVKM come from the germline V gene. Trimming took 5 bases from V and 0 from J, leaving 13 bases between them. The CDR3 runs to 15 residues. The CDR3 nucleotides read TGTGCCAGCAGTCCAGGACAGATTATGAACACTGAAGCTTTCTTT. This sequence encodes CASSPGQIMNTEAFF. Combining the CDR3 with reference TRBV28 and TRBJ1-1 gives the whole variable domain DVKVTQSSRYLVKRTGEKVFLECVQDMDHENMFWYRQDPGLGLRLIYFSYDVKMKEKGDIPEGYSVSREKKERFSLILESASTNQTSMYLCASSPGQIMNTEAFFGQGTRLTVV.

The CDR3, as DNA: TGTGCCTGGAGTCGGGGAGCAAGCCACGAGCAGTACTTC. Its translation: CAWSRGASHEQYF. This chain uses TRBV30 with TRBJ2-7, with D tentatively TRBD2 (5 bases). CDR3 length: 13 residues. V was trimmed by 2 bases and J by 5 bases, leaving 13 bases between them. CDR1 is GTSNPN, CDR2 SVGIG, per germline (reference sequence).

The chain combines TRBV30 with TRBJ2-5; no definite D call. V was pared by 1 base and J by 5 bases, with 17 bases between. This CDR3 has 15 amino acids. The germline CDR1 and CDR2 sequences are GTSNPN and SVGIG (reference sequence). CDR3 sequence reads: CAWSARPERWETQYF. Here the CDR3 DNA reads TGTGCCTGGAGTGCCCGCCCGGAGCGTTGGGAGACCCAGTACTTC.

The gene calls are TRBV15 and TRBJ2-1; 10 bases match TRBD1. V was pared by 3 bases and J by 0 bases, with 11 bases of the junction left unmatched. Germline-derived CDR1 and CDR2 are LNHNV and YYDKDF (reference sequence). The CDR3 sequence is 19 residues long. The CDR3 sequence: CATSRVDRGLSSSYNEQFF. DNA for the CDR3: TGTGCCACCAGCAGGGTTGACAGGGGGCTTTCTAGCTCCTACAATGAGCAGTTCTTC.

The rearrangement joins TRBV7-6 to TRBJ1-2; 10 nucleotides line up with TRBD1. This CDR3 region has 15 residues. V lost 3 bases and J lost 4; bases outside the gene matches: 5. Germline assignment: CDR1 SGHVS and CDR2 FNYEAQ. The CDR3 DNA reads TGTGCCAGCAGCTTTGACAGGGGGCGAACCTATGGCTACACCTTC. Translated: CASSFDRGRTYGYTF.

V and J are TRBV30 and TRBJ2-5; 7 positions match TRBD1. CDR3 length: 15 residues. V was clipped by 2 bases and J by 5 bases; unmatched bases: 11. Germline assignment: CDR1 GTSNPN and CDR2 SVGIG (reference sequence). The CDR3 loop is CAWSRGREPRETQYF. The CDR3 DNA sequence: TGTGCCTGGAGTAGGGGGCGCGAGCCAAGGGAGACCCAGTACTTC.